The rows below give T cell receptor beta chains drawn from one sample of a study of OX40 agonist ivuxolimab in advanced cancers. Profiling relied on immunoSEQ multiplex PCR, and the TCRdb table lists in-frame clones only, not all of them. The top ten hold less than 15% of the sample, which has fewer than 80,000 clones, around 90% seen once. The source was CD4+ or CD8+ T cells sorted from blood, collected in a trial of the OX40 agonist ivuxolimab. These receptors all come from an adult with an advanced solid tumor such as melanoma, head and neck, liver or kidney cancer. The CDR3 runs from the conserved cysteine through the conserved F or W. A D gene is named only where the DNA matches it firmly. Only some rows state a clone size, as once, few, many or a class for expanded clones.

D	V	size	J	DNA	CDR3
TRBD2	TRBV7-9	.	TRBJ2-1	TGTGCCAGCAGCGGCTGGGGAACTAGCGGGAGGTACAATGAGCAGTTCTTC	CASSGWGTSGRYNEQFF
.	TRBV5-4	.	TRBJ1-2	TGTGCCAGCAGCGGGTATGGGTCGGTGAGCACCTTC	CASSGYGSVSTF
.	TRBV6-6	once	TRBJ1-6	TGTGCCAGCAGTTACTCGAACAGCGGGTCACCCCTCCACTTT	CASSYSNSGSPLHF
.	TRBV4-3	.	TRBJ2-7	TGCGCCAGCAGCCAAGATAGAAGGTCCTACGAGCAGTACTTC	CASSQDRRSYEQYF
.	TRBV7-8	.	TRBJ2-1	TGTGCCAGCAGCTCTACGACCAAGGATGGATGGAATGAGCAGTTCTTC	CASSSTTKDGWNEQFF
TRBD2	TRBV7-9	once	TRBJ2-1	TGTGCCAGCAGCCGCGGGAGCTTCGATGAGCAGTTCTTC	CASSRGSFDEQFF
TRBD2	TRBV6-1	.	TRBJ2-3	TGTGCCAGCAGTGAACTAGCGGGAGGGCCGATGGGGGATACGCAGTATTTT	CASSELAGGPMGDTQYF
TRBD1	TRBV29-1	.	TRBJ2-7	TGCAGCGCACCGGGACAGGGTCGCGAGCAGTACTTC	CSAPGQGREQYF
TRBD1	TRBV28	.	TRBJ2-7	TGTGCCAGCATCGACAGGGCCTTTTACGAGCAGTACTTC	CASIDRAFYEQYF
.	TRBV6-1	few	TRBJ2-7	TGTGCCAGCAGTGAATGGAGGGGGGCGGTCTACGAGCAGTACTTC	CASSEWRGAVYEQYF
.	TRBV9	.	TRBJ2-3	TGTGCCAGCAGCTTCCTGAGTCGGGCAGATACGCAGTATTTT	CASSFLSRADTQYF
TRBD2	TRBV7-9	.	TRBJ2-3	TGTGCCAGCAGCAGTTTACTAGCGGGAGACGGGCAGTATTTT	CASSSLLAGDGQYF
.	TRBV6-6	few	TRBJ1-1	TGTGCCAGCAGTTACTCGGCGAACACTGAAGCTTTCTTT	CASSYSANTEAFF
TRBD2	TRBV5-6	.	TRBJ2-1	TGTGCCAGCAGTTCTAGCGGGAGGGCCTATGAGCAGTTCTTC	CASSSSGRAYEQFF
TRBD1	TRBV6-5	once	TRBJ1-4	TGTGCCAGCAGTTACTACTTTGGGACAGGGAATGAAAAACTGTTTTTT	CASSYYFGTGNEKLFF
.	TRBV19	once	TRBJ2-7	TGTGCCAGTAGTATAAGGATTGGCAGGAGAAGATACGAGCAGTACTTC	CASSIRIGRRRYEQYF
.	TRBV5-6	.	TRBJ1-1	TGTGCCAGCAGCTACGGGACGGCGGCCGAAGCTTTCTTT	CASSYGTAAEAFF
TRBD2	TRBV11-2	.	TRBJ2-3	TGTGCCAGCAGCTTACTAGCGGGAGGGTTAGATACGCAGTATTTT	CASSLLAGGLDTQYF
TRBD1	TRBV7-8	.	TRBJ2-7	TGTGCCAGCAGCTTAGTGGAAGACAGGGAAATTCCCCACACCTACGAGCAGTACTTC	CASSLVEDREIPHTYEQYF
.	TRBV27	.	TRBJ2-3	TGTGCCGTGGGGGGTACGCAGTATTTT	CAVGGTQYF
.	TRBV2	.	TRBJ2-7	TGTGCCAGCAGTCCCTCTCCCTACGAGCAGTACTTC	CASSPSPYEQYF
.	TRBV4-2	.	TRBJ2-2	TGTGCCAGCAGCGATCTTGGGGAGCTGTTTTTT	CASSDLGELFF
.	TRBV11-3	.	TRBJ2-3	TGTGCCAGCAGCCTGGACATTGGCACAGATACGCAGTATTTT	CASSLDIGTDTQYF
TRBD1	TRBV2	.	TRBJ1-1	TGTGCCAGCAGTGAGGGACAGGGGATAATGAACACTGAAGCTTTCTTT	CASSEGQGIMNTEAFF
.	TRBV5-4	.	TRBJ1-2	TGTGCCAGCCGGGCTGACTATGGCTACACCTTC	CASRADYGYTF
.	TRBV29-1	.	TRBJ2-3	TGCAGCGTTGAAGCCGGGACCTACTTCAACACAGATACGCAGTATTTT	CSVEAGTYFNTDTQYF
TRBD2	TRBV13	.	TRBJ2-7	TGTGCCAGCAGCTTACGTGGCGGGGGTAGCTCCTACGAGCAGTACTTC	CASSLRGGGSSYEQYF
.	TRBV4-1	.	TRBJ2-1	TGCGCCAGCAGCCAGTTTAGCGTCGATGAGCAGTTCTTC	CASSQFSVDEQFF
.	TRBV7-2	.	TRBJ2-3	TGTGCCAGCAGTCCAGGCCGCACAGATACGCAGTATTTT	CASSPGRTDTQYF
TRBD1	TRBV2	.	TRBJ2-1	TGTGCCGGCACAGGGGCCACCTCCTACAATGAGCAGTTCTTC	CAGTGATSYNEQFF
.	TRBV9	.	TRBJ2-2	TGTGCCAGCAGCCCCAACACCGGGGAGCTGTTTTTT	CASSPNTGELFF
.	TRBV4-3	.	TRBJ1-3	TGCGCCAGCAGCCAAGATTTGAGCGTTCGGACTGGAAACACCATATATTTT	CASSQDLSVRTGNTIYF
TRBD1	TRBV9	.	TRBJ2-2	TGTGCCAGCAGCGTAGCATCCGGGACAGGGGTGAACACCGGGGAGCTGTTTTTT	CASSVASGTGVNTGELFF
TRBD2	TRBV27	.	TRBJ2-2	TGTGCCAGCAGTTTAACCTCTACGGGACTAGCGGGAGGCATCGGGGAGCTGTTTTTT	CASSLTSTGLAGGIGELFF
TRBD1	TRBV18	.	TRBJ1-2	TGTGCCAGCTCAGGGCGGGACAGTGGAGGCTACACCTTC	CASSGRDSGGYTF
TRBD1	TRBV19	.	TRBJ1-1	TGTGCCAGTAGTATCGGGACAGGGGGGCCGAACACTGAAGCTTTCTTT	CASSIGTGGPNTEAFF
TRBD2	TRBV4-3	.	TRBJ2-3	TGCGCCAGCAGCCCATTAGCGGGGATCACAGATACGCAGTATTTT	CASSPLAGITDTQYF
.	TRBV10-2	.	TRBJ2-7	TGCGCCAGCAGTGGGGGTTTAGGCGACAATGGCTACGAGCAGTACTTC	CASSGGLGDNGYEQYF
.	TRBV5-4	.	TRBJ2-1	TGTGCCAGCAGCCCGACGAGCGGAGAACACTACAATGAGCAGTTCTTC	CASSPTSGEHYNEQFF
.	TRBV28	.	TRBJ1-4	TGTGCCAGCAGTTTAATAGGAGCCAGGGAACTGTTTTTT	CASSLIGARELFF
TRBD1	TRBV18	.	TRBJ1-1	TGTGCCAGCTCACCGGGACAGGGTGTCATGAACACTGAAGCTTTCTTT	CASSPGQGVMNTEAFF
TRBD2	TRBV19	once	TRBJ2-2	TGTGCCAGTAGTCCAAGGACTAGCGGGTATTCCCAGGCGAACACCGGGGAGCTGTTTTTT	CASSPRTSGYSQANTGELFF
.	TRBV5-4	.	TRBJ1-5	TGTGCCAGCAGCTTGTACTCCCCCAGGGATTTCAATCAGCCCCAGCATTTT	CASSLYSPRDFNQPQHF
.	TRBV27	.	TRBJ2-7	TGTGCCAGCAGTGCCCAGGGTGCCCGCTCCTACGAGCAGTACTTC	CASSAQGARSYEQYF
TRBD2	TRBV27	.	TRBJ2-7	TGTGCCAGCGGGGGGAGCGGGAGAAACGAGCAGTACTTC	CASGGSGRNEQYF
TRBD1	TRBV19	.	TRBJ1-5	TGTGCCAGTAGATACAGGGGACAGCCCCAGCATTTT	CASRYRGQPQHF
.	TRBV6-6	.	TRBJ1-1	TGTGCCAGCAGCCAAGGGGGAACTGAAGCTTTCTTT	CASSQGGTEAFF
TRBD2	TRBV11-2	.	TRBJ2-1	TGTGCCAGCAGCGCTACTAGCGGGAGGGCCAGGAATGAGCAGTTCTTC	CASSATSGRARNEQFF
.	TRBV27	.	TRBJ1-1	TGTGCCAGCAGTTGGACAGTGAACACTGAAGCTTTCTTT	CASSWTVNTEAFF
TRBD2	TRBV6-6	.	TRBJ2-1	TGTGCCAGCAGTTACGGTAGCGGGAGTCATGATGAGCAGTTCTTC	CASSYGSGSHDEQFF
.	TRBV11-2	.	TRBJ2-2	TGTGCCAGCAGCTTCGGGACTCCGACCGGGGAGCTGTTTTTT	CASSFGTPTGELFF